Here is one T cell receptor beta chain with its context. Its antigen remains unidentified. TCRdb re-called the RT-PCR reads with MiXCR, one entry per CDR3 protein. In the table there are 860,000 or so distinct CDR3 sequences, 21% of which are singletons. The data are from a study of response to subunit inactivated influenza vaccine. V dropped 6 bases and J dropped 0; count of bases not matched to a gene: 6. Germline CDR1 is MNHNS and CDR2 is SASEGT. This CDR3 contains 15 residues. Study-wide points: Each seasonal influenza vaccination recruits few new T cells, the authors suggested.

This clonotype was obtained from a man in his fifties who received an inactivated influenza vaccine. This specimen consisted of PBMCs from blood, obtained more than 4 days after vaccination. V usage is TRBV6-1 and J usage is TRBJ2-7; 9 bases match TRBD1. The DNA for the CDR3 is TGTGCCAGCAGGCACGGGACAGGGATCTCCTACGAGCAGTACTTC. Protein sequence: CASRHGTGISYEQYF.